A single sample is the source of the 22 T cell receptor beta chains below, sequenced in a study of cytomegalovirus exposure and HLA in healthy donors. This PCR relied on a set of 60 Vbeta primers and 13 Jbeta primers. Sequencing was performed with immunoSEQ multiplex PCR; in TCRdb, only in-frame clones are kept and a portion is missing. The profile covers around 150,000 clones, with around 60% appearing a single time and around 7.1% taken by the ten largest. Source material: PBMCs. The receptor set was obtained from a woman aged 60-75 years in good health and CMV-seropositive.

This clone was seen a few times. V usage is TRBV27 and J usage is TRBJ2-7; the match to TRBD1 covers 8 bases. This CDR3 is 16 amino acids long. V shed 6 bases and J 3 bases; nucleotides not matched to a gene: 13. CDR1 is MNHEY and CDR2 is SMNVEV in the germline V gene (reference sequence). The CDR3: CASRIPLGQGSYEQYF. CDR3 bases: TGTGCCAGCAGGATCCCCTTAGGACAGGGAAGCTACGAGCAGTACTTC.

This clone was counted between two and nine times. This chain joins TRBV2 and TRBJ2-5; tentatively, D is TRBD1 (6 bases). Trimming removed 7 bases at V and 3 bases at J, with 6 bases between. This CDR3 is 11 amino acids long. Per germline, CDR1 SNHLY and CDR2 FYNNEI. The CDR3 DNA reads as TGTGCCAGCAAGGGGGAAGAGACCCAGTACTTC. It translates to CASKGEETQYF. Filled out from reference TRBV2 and TRBJ2-5, the complete variable domain reads EPEVTQTPSHQVTQMGQEVILRCVPISNHLYFYWYRQILGQKVEFLVSFYNNEISEKSEIFDDQFSVERPDGSNFTLKIRSTKLEDSAMYFCASKGEETQYFGPGTRLLVL.

The chain is built from TRBV7-2 and TRBJ1-3; weak D call: TRBD1 (6 bases). The CDR3 is 14 amino acids. Germline V gene sequence: CDR1 SGHTA, CDR2 FQGNSA. Between the trimmed V and J ends, which lost 5 bases and 7 bases, there was a span of 15 bases. CDR3 coding DNA: TGTGCCAGCAGCCGAGGGGGGGCGGAGAACACCATATATTTT. Translated: CASSRGGAENTIYF.

V and J are TRBV6-5 and TRBJ2-7; D ambiguous. CDR3 length equals 16 residues. The V and J ends lost 0 bases and 3 bases respectively, with 15 bases between them. Germline V gene sequence: CDR1 MNHEY, CDR2 SVGAGI. CDR3 loop: CASSYSSSVTGYEQYF. CDR3 DNA: TGTGCCAGCAGTTACTCGTCATCGGTTACGGGCTACGAGCAGTACTTC.

This clone was seen a single time. The chain recombines TRBV27 with TRBJ2-7, with D unclear. From germline, CDR1 is MNHEY and CDR2 SMNVEV (reference sequence). V lost 10 bases and J lost 1, with 17 bases in between. The CDR3 loop spans 14 amino acids. The CDR3 here is CATRHYPSSYEQYF. In DNA form, the CDR3 reads TGTGCCACCCGTCACTATCCTAGTTCCTACGAGCAGTACTTC.

This sequence joins TRBV11-2 and TRBJ2-5, with TRBD2 matching over 10 bases. This CDR3 is built from 15 residues. The germline V gene encodes CDR1 SGHAT and CDR2 FQNNGV. The ends lost 3 bases at V and 5 bases at J; junction bases unmatched: 6. The CDR3 coding sequence is TGTGCCAGCAGCTTTCGTCTAGCGGGAGTGGAGACCCAGTACTTC. Its translation is CASSFRLAGVETQYF. The full variable domain, with the rest looked up from reference TRBV11-2 and TRBJ2-5, is EAGVAQSPRYKIIEKRQSVAFWCNPISGHATLYWYQQILGQGPKLLIQFQNNGVVDDSQLPKDRFSAERLKGVDSTLKIQPAKLEDSAVYLCASSFRLAGVETQYFGPGTRLLVL.

The chain couples TRBV5-1 to TRBJ2-1, with a weak D call TRBD2 (5 bases). The CDR3 runs to 15 residues. The germline V gene encodes CDR1 SGHRS and CDR2 YFSETQ. The V gene lost 1 base and the J gene lost 0 bases, with 8 bases spanning the gap. Written as DNA, the CDR3 is TGCGCCAGCAGCTTGCGTACTAGCTCCTACAATGAGCAGTTCTTC. Amino acids: CASSLRTSSYNEQFF.

The V and J genes are TRBV5-5 and TRBJ2-3; D may be TRBD1 (6 bases). Germline CDR1 is SGHKS and CDR2 is YYEKEE (reference sequence). The V end lost 8 bases, the J end lost 2 bases, and 18 bases lay between the germline ends. The CDR3 extends over 15 amino acids. CDR3 nucleotide sequence: TGTGCCAGTAGTAGGACAGCCCTTTTCACAGATACGCAGTATTTT. Amino acids: CASSRTALFTDTQYF.

Worth noting for this clone: Other DNA variants within this sample encode the same CDR3. The gene calls are TRBV10-1 and TRBJ1-1; D perhaps matches TRBD1 (6 bases). Between the trimmed V and J ends, which lost 2 bases and 1 base, there was a span of 11 bases. CDR1 and CDR2 from the germline V gene are WNHNN and SYGVQD (reference sequence). The CDR3 is 15 residues long. The CDR3 protein is CASSEGLGGNTEAFF. The CDR3 region has the DNA TGCGCCAGCAGTGAGGGCTTAGGGGGGAACACTGAAGCTTTCTTT.

The chain recombines TRBV6-5 with TRBJ1-3; weak D call: TRBD1 (6 bases). The CDR3 length is 16 residues. CDR1 is MNHEY, CDR2 SVGAGI, per germline. Trimming removed 4 bases at V and 0 bases at J, with 13 bases between. Here the CDR3 reads CASSLEDSFSGNTIYF. In DNA, the CDR3 is TGTGCCAGCAGTTTAGAGGACAGCTTCTCTGGAAACACCATATATTTT.

Only a few counts were recorded for this clone. This chain uses TRBV7-2 with TRBJ2-1; 14 positions match TRBD2. In germline, CDR1 is SGHTA, CDR2 FQGNSA. V shed 1 base, J shed 4 bases, and the junction held 3 bases outside the gene matches. The CDR3 is 17 amino acids. The CDR3 loop reads CASSLDRLAGGYNEQFF. CDR3 in DNA: TGTGCCAGCAGCTTAGACAGACTAGCGGGAGGGTACAATGAGCAGTTCTTC.

The genes are TRBV5-4 and TRBJ2-7, with D possibly matching TRBD2 (6 bases). V was trimmed by 4 bases and J by 4 bases, leaving 18 bases between them. Looked up from germline, CDR1 is SGHNT and CDR2 is YYREEE (reference sequence). The CDR3 totals 15 residues. The CDR3 DNA is TGTGCCAGCAGCCGGGGGAGCGGGCTCCTTTACGAGCAGTACTTC. Protein sequence: CASSRGSGLLYEQYF.

This chain connects TRBV30 to TRBJ2-5; perhaps TRBD2 as D (5 bases). The tail of the sequence fits TRBJ2-7 better, so the J call may be wrong. The length of the CDR3 is 13 residues. Germline lookup yields CDR1 GTSNPN and CDR2 SVGIG (reference sequence). The CDR3 nucleotides read TGTGCCTGGAGTGTCCGGGGATCCTACGAGCAGTACTTC. It specifies CAWSVRGSYEQYF.

This clone appeared a few times. The chain recombines TRBV11-2 with TRBJ2-5; TRBD2 matches at 8 bases. The CDR3 totals 15 residues. Per the germline V gene, CDR1 is SGHAT and CDR2 is FQNNGV. J was trimmed by 5 bases and V by 5 bases; bases with no gene match: 10. The CDR3 loop is CASSTTSGSRETQYF. The CDR3 DNA reads as TGTGCCAGCAGCACCACTAGCGGCTCCCGGGAGACCCAGTACTTC.

The rearrangement joins TRBV6-5 to TRBJ1-2, with D perhaps TRBD1 (5 bases). The germline V and J ends were trimmed by 7 bases and 3 bases, with 12 bases remaining between them. Looked up from germline, CDR1 is MNHEY and CDR2 is SVGAGI. The CDR3 runs to 13 residues. The CDR3 reads CASNAGGYYGYTF. The CDR3 nucleotides read TGTGCCAGCAACGCCGGGGGGTACTATGGCTACACCTTC.

This clone was observed a few times. The V call is TRBV2, the J call TRBJ2-7; D is unresolved. Between the trimmed V and J ends, which lost 6 bases and 4 bases, there was a span of 7 bases. CDR1 is SNHLY, CDR2 FYNNEI, per germline. CDR3 length equals 11 residues. CDR3 in amino acids: CASSPYYEQYF. DNA for the CDR3: TGTGCCAGCAGCCCCTATTACGAGCAGTACTTC. The complete variable domain, with remaining parts taken from reference TRBV2 and TRBJ2-7, reads EPEVTQTPSHQVTQMGQEVILRCVPISNHLYFYWYRQILGQKVEFLVSFYNNEISEKSEIFDDQFSVERPDGSNFTLKIRSTKLEDSAMYFCASSPYYEQYFGPGTRLTVT.

V is TRBV5-1 and J is TRBJ1-1; D is uncertain. Trimming stripped 1 base from V and 1 base from J, with 14 bases between. Germline CDR1 is SGHRS and CDR2 is YFSETQ. The CDR3 runs to 16 residues. The CDR3 DNA is TGCGCCAGCAGCTTGCCCGTGATGGAGTCGAACACTGAAGCTTTCTTT. Protein: CASSLPVMESNTEAFF.

The rearrangement links TRBV28 to TRBJ1-2, with no clear D. V was clipped by 5 bases and J by 2 bases, with 12 bases between them. The CDR3 runs to 14 residues. CDR1 MDHEN and CDR2 SYDVKM come from the germline V gene. CDR3 in DNA: TGTGCCAGCAGTGGTGGACTACGCAACTATGGCTACACCTTC. Translating gives CASSGGLRNYGYTF.

The J gene is TRBJ2-2, the V gene TRBV11-3; D gene unclear. The CDR3 covers 14 residues. V was cut by 5 bases and J by 0 bases, with 7 bases left in between. Germline CDR1 SGHNT, CDR2 YENEEA. CDR3: CASSLLANTGELFF. CDR3 coding DNA: TGTGCCAGCAGCCTCCTAGCGAACACCGGGGAGCTGTTTTTT.

The sample holds a few counts of this clone. The chain couples TRBV7-6 to TRBJ2-5; TRBD1 matches at 10 bases. Germline CDR1 SGHVS, CDR2 FNYEAQ. V shed 4 bases, J shed 5 bases, and the junction held 7 bases outside the gene matches. This CDR3 has 15 residues. Here the CDR3 DNA reads TGTGCCAGCAGCTCCCCCGGGACAGGGGTTGAGACCCAGTACTTC. It encodes CASSSPGTGVETQYF.

This clone was seen a handful of times. The V call is TRBV28, the J call TRBJ2-7, with a possible D match to TRBD1 (6 bases). This CDR3 is 14 amino acids long. The V and J ends lost 7 bases and 2 bases respectively, with 15 bases between them. Germline CDR1 is MDHEN and CDR2 is SYDVKM. CDR3 protein: CASTLGQVTYEQYF. DNA for the CDR3: TGTGCCAGCACCTTGGGACAAGTGACCTACGAGCAGTACTTC.

This clone has more than one count but fewer than ten. The chain combines TRBV15 with TRBJ2-7, with a tentative D call TRBD1 (5 bases). Germline CDR1 and CDR2: LNHNV and YYDKDF (reference sequence). This CDR3 has 13 residues. Trimming cost V 3 bases and J 7 bases, with 13 bases left between them. The CDR3, as DNA: TGTGCCACCAGCAGTCCCAGGGCAGTAGAGCAGTACTTC. It is translated as CATSSPRAVEQYF.